This note documents a single T cell receptor beta chain sequence. Its antigen is currently unknown. These data are taken from a study of Ad26.COV2.S vaccination and SARS-CoV-2 variants. Across the whole study: By the intramuscular route, Ad26.COV2.S was given once, or twice 56 days apart.

Only in-frame clones appear in the TCRdb table, and some are missing; sequencing was by immunoSEQ multiplex PCR. In the table there are fewer than 400,000 clones, approximately 86% of which are singletons. Treatment defined: 15 to 20 received Ad26.COV2.S at low or high dose, single or two shots; a few received placebo; per-sample allocation not given. The study sampled participants on day 63 after the first vaccine or placebo injection. Adults aged 18-55 years in Boston included the donor. The V gene end was trimmed by 3 bases and the J gene end by 9 bases; junction bases not matched to a gene: 4. Germline CDR1 is SGHAT and CDR2 is FQNNGV. This CDR3 region has 15 residues. General observations from the study: While placebo recipients had lower spike-specific TCR breadth, vaccine recipients had more. The study found similar non-spike TCR breadth in vaccine and placebo recipients.

This chain joins TRBV11-2 and TRBJ1-6, with 11 nucleotides matching TRBD1. Sequences were derived from peripheral blood, sampled in a trial of Ad26.COV2.S vaccine versus placebo. The clonotype comes from a person between 18 and 65 years old who received the Ad26.COV2.S COVID-19 vaccine or a placebo. In DNA, the CDR3 is TGTGCCAGCAGCTTGGAGGGACAGGGGGTTTCACCCCTCCACTTT. It yields the protein CASSLEGQGVSPLHF.